This passage covers 30 T cell receptor beta chains from one sample sequenced in a study of long-term antiretroviral therapy in people with HIV. At survey level, the immunoSEQ assay was run in its v3.0 version. Using immunoSEQ multiplex PCR, the repertoire was profiled, and TCRdb retains in-frame clones only, with some absent. The data hold about 17,000 clones, with 70% to 80% observed a single time. The source material was unsorted PBMCs, sampled at the start of antiretroviral therapy. These receptors were collected from a man younger than 40 with HIV.

V gene TRBV19 combines with J gene TRBJ2-7, with TRBD1 matching over 9 bases. V dropped 5 bases and J dropped 4; count of bases not matched to a gene: 6. This CDR3 region has 14 residues. The V gene's germline CDR1 is LNHDA and CDR2 SQIVND (reference sequence). Written as DNA, the CDR3 is TGTGCCAGTAGTGACCGGGACAGGGTTTACGAGCAGTACTTC. Its translation is CASSDRDRVYEQYF.

The genes are TRBV11-3 and TRBJ1-1; the D is unclear. V lost 0 bases and J lost 9, with 8 bases in between. Germline V lookup: CDR1 SGHNT, CDR2 YENEEA. This CDR3 is 12 amino acids long. The CDR3 reads CASSLDGRKAFF. In nucleotides, the CDR3 is TGTGCCAGCAGCTTAGATGGCAGGAAAGCTTTCTTT.

The chain has TRBV7-9 and TRBJ1-5; D remains unclear. Trimming took 7 bases from V and 0 from J, leaving 10 bases between them. CDR1 is SEHNR, CDR2 FQNEAQ, per germline (reference sequence). This CDR3 spans 14 amino acids. The CDR3 DNA follows: TGTGCCAGCAACCGGACCGATAGCAATCAGCCCCAGCATTTT. Its translation is CASNRTDSNQPQHF.

This clone was detected once. The chain links TRBV9 to TRBJ2-1; the match to TRBD1 covers 9 bases. The CDR3 extends over 19 amino acids. The V gene's germline CDR1 is SGDLS and CDR2 YYNGEE. Losses at the gene ends were 0 bases for V and 3 bases for J; bases not matched to a gene: 13. CDR3 residues: CASSVDRGPRTRDYNEQFF. The CDR3 region has the DNA TGTGCCAGCAGCGTAGACAGGGGGCCTAGGACTAGAGACTACAATGAGCAGTTCTTC.

The chain joins TRBV10-3 to TRBJ1-2, with 7 bases that match TRBD1. The germline V gene encodes CDR1 ENHRY and CDR2 SYGVKD. V lost 4 bases to trimming and J lost 2 bases; unmatched junction nucleotides: 4. The CDR3 totals 14 residues. In DNA, the CDR3 is TGTGCCATCAGTGTCAAGACAGGGAACTATGGCTACACCTTC. Protein sequence: CAISVKTGNYGYTF.

The chain links TRBV29-1 to TRBJ1-4; TRBD1 matches at 11 bases. This CDR3 has 13 amino acids. The germline V gene has CDR1 SQVTM and CDR2 ANQGSEA. Trimming cost V 6 bases and J 4 bases; bases outside gene matches: 1. CDR3: CSVGQGGNEKLFF. The CDR3 region has the DNA TGCAGCGTGGGACAGGGGGGTAATGAAAAACTGTTTTTT.

This chain connects TRBV7-6 to TRBJ2-2; D might be TRBD1 (6 bases). Trimming left V 4 bases short and J 0 bases short, with 15 bases between. The CDR3 is 17 amino acids. CDR1 is SGHVS and CDR2 is FNYEAQ in the germline V gene. In DNA, the CDR3 is TGTGCCAGCAGCTCGTACAGGGTACATTCGAACACCGGGGAGCTGTTTTTT. Its translation is CASSSYRVHSNTGELFF.

The V and J genes are TRBV30 and TRBJ2-3; 7 bases are a match to TRBD2. The V gene's germline CDR1 is GTSNPN and CDR2 SVGIG (reference sequence). CDR3 length: 14 amino acids. J lost 2 bases, V lost 0 bases, and 2 bases had no gene match. CDR3 protein: CAWSVAGNTDTQYF. CDR3 nucleotide sequence: TGTGCCTGGAGTGTAGCGGGGAACACAGATACGCAGTATTTT.

V and J are TRBV11-2 and TRBJ1-1; 7 bases are shared with TRBD1. The V segment lost 5 bases and the J segment 5 bases; nucleotides outside the gene matches: 5. Germline V gene data show CDR1 as SGHAT and CDR2 as FQNNGV. This CDR3 is built from 13 residues. The CDR3 loop reads CASSETGATEAFF. The CDR3 DNA is TGTGCCAGCAGCGAAACAGGGGCGACTGAAGCTTTCTTT.

The rearrangement joins TRBV28 to TRBJ1-1, with 7 nucleotides matching TRBD1. Germline loops: CDR1 MDHEN, CDR2 SYDVKM. The V segment lost 4 bases and the J segment 1 base; nucleotides outside the gene matches: 12. The CDR3 is 17 amino acids. The DNA of the CDR3 is TGTGCCAGCAGTTCTCACAGGGGCTCGTATGGGAACACTGAAGCTTTCTTT. This gives the protein CASSSHRGSYGNTEAFF.

The chain recombines TRBV11-2 with TRBJ1-5; D gene ambiguous. The germline CDR1 and CDR2 sequences are SGHAT and FQNNGV. V lost 1 base to trimming and J lost 2 bases, with 6 bases between them. The CDR3 totals 14 residues. Here the CDR3 reads CASSLGLGNQPQHF. Written as DNA, the CDR3 is TGTGCCAGCAGCTTAGGTTTGGGCAATCAGCCCCAGCATTTT.

The rearrangement uses TRBV5-6 and TRBJ2-3; D remains ambiguous. There are 13 residues in the CDR3. The germline V gene encodes CDR1 SGHDT and CDR2 YYEEEE. V lost 6 bases and J lost 0, with 8 bases in between. CDR3 sequence (DNA): TGTGCCAGCACGCGACTCAGCACAGATACGCAGTATTTT. Its protein product is CASTRLSTDTQYF.

The V gene is TRBV2, the J gene TRBJ2-2; TRBD1 agrees at 11 bases. The germline V gene has CDR1 SNHLY and CDR2 FYNNEI. The ends lost 5 bases at V and 5 bases at J; junction bases unmatched: 16. There are 19 residues in the CDR3. The CDR3, as DNA: TGTGCCAGCAGTATAGGACAGGGGGCGTCAGGGGGTTGGACCGGGGAGCTGTTTTTT. Its translation: CASSIGQGASGGWTGELFF.

The V gene is TRBV14, the J gene TRBJ2-7, with 7 positions matching TRBD2. This CDR3 has 13 residues. The trim removed 1 base at V and 7 bases at J, leaving 4 bases unmatched. The germline V gene encodes CDR1 SGHDN and CDR2 FVKESK. CDR3: CASSQVRGGEQYF. The CDR3 DNA is TGTGCCAGCAGCCAAGTTAGGGGAGGGGAGCAGTACTTC.

The chain recombines TRBV30 with TRBJ1-2; TRBD1 might be the D (5 bases). V lost 5 bases to trimming and J lost 5 bases, with 15 bases between them. This CDR3 contains 13 residues. Germline-derived CDR1 and CDR2 are GTSNPN and SVGIG (reference sequence). CDR3 in amino acids: CAWDRDLGYGYTF. Here the CDR3 DNA reads TGTGCCTGGGATCGGGACTTAGGGTATGGCTACACCTTC.

The CDR3: CASSQASRGRNTEAFF. The CDR3 DNA reads as TGCGCCAGCAGCCAAGCGAGCCGGGGCCGGAACACTGAAGCTTTCTTT. This chain uses TRBV4-1 with TRBJ1-1; TRBD1 might be the D (5 bases). Trimming pared 1 base from V and 1 base from J, leaving 13 bases between. This CDR3 comprises 16 residues. The germline V gene has CDR1 MGHRA and CDR2 YSYEKL.

This sequence joins TRBV5-1 and TRBJ2-7; TRBD1 aligns across 7 bases. The CDR3 loop spans 12 amino acids. Germline CDR1 is SGHRS and CDR2 is YFSETQ. The V gene end was trimmed by 4 bases and the J gene end by 3 bases; junction bases not matched to a gene: 1. CDR3 protein: CASSRDSYEQYF. In DNA form, the CDR3 reads TGCGCCAGCAGCCGGGACAGCTACGAGCAGTACTTC.

V and J are TRBV29-1 and TRBJ1-2, with 8 nucleotides matching TRBD1. V shed 2 bases and J 9 bases; nucleotides not matched to a gene: 8. Per germline, CDR1 SQVTM and CDR2 ANQGSEA. The length of the CDR3 is 13 residues. The CDR3 sequence is CSVERQGQGRYTF. As DNA, the CDR3 is TGCAGCGTTGAACGTCAAGGACAGGGTCGCTACACCTTC.

In its sample, this clone was seen once. The chain has TRBV6-5 and TRBJ2-1; 7 nucleotides agree with TRBD2. The CDR3 extends over 13 amino acids. The V and J ends lost 1 base and 9 bases, in that order; junction bases with no gene match: 3. Germline CDR1 MNHEY, CDR2 SVGAGI. The CDR3 nucleotides read TGTGCCAGCAGTTACTTACTAGCGTCTGAGCAGTTCTTC. The encoded protein is CASSYLLASEQFF.

A remark on this clone: One junction end disagrees with the germline gene, perhaps due to a read error. V usage is TRBV28 and J usage is TRBJ1-1, with D perhaps matching TRBD1 (6 bases). This CDR3 contains 12 residues. CDR1 and CDR2 (germline): MDHEN, SYDVKM. The CDR3 nucleotides read TGTACCAGCAGACCGGACAGAACTGAAGCTTTCTTT. Encoded protein: CTSRPDRTEAFF.

This sequence joins TRBV30 and TRBJ1-6, with a possible D match to TRBD1 (5 bases). CDR3 length equals 14 residues. Trimming stripped 0 bases from V and 10 bases from J, with 13 bases between. In germline, CDR1 is GTSNPN, CDR2 SVGIG (reference sequence). The CDR3 bases are TGTGCCTGGAGTGTAGCAGGGTTGAGGTCACCCCTCCACTTT. This encodes CAWSVAGLRSPLHF.

The genes are TRBV2 and TRBJ2-5, with a possible D match to TRBD1 (5 bases). Germline V gives CDR1 SNHLY, CDR2 FYNNEI. The ends were cut back, 6 bases at V and 2 bases at J, with 19 bases in the middle. The CDR3 contains 16 residues. CDR3 sequence reads: CASRLGAMGGQETQYF. The CDR3 nucleotides read TGTGCCAGCAGGCTTGGGGCGATGGGTGGTCAAGAGACCCAGTACTTC.

This chain joins TRBV19 and TRBJ2-5, with 10 nucleotides matching TRBD2. This CDR3 has 14 amino acids. The germline gives CDR1 LNHDA, CDR2 SQIVND (reference sequence). The V gene end was trimmed by 10 bases and the J gene end by 7 bases; junction bases not matched to a gene: 12. The CDR3 sequence: CATSGTSVLGTQYF. The CDR3 coding sequence is TGTGCCACGTCCGGGACTAGCGTGCTCGGGACCCAGTACTTC.

The rearrangement links TRBV6-4 to TRBJ2-3; 9 nucleotides match TRBD2. The CDR3 covers 14 residues. The J segment lost 1 base and the V segment lost 4 bases, leaving 0 bases of the junction unmatched. Germline V CDR1 and CDR2: MRHNA, SNTAGT. CDR3 sequence: CASSVAGGTDTQYF. The DNA for the CDR3 is TGTGCCAGCAGTGTAGCGGGGGGCACAGATACGCAGTATTTT.

The V call is TRBV11-2, the J call TRBJ2-7; D gene ambiguous. Trimming took 7 bases from V and 6 from J, leaving 10 bases between them. The CDR3 runs to 11 residues. The germline CDR1 and CDR2 sequences are SGHAT and FQNNGV. The CDR3 DNA is TGTGCCAGCACCTCTGGTAGCGAGCAGTACTTC. It is translated as CASTSGSEQYF.

The chain uses TRBV28 and TRBJ2-3; TRBD1 is a possible D gene (5 bases). The CDR3 totals 15 residues. Trimming removed 5 bases from V and 2 bases from J, with 14 bases in between. CDR1 is MDHEN and CDR2 is SYDVKM in the germline V gene. The CDR3 DNA is TGTGCCAGCAGTGGCCCGACAGAGCTCACAGATACGCAGTATTTT. Amino acid sequence: CASSGPTELTDTQYF.

V and J are TRBV2 and TRBJ2-3, with 9 bases aligning to TRBD2. This CDR3 spans 16 amino acids. Germline V gene lookup returns CDR1 SNHLY and CDR2 FYNNEI. J was trimmed by 5 bases and V by 1 base; bases with no gene match: 7. As DNA, the CDR3 is TGTGCCAGCAGTGAAGGTCTAGCGGGGAGCCGAGATACGCAGTATTTT. Translation gives CASSEGLAGSRDTQYF.

The V and J genes are TRBV19 and TRBJ2-7; 15 bases match TRBD2. CDR1 LNHDA and CDR2 SQIVND come from the germline V gene (reference sequence). This CDR3 has 14 residues. With V trimmed by 7 bases and J by 6 bases, 4 bases remained unmatched. CDR3 nucleotide sequence: TGTGCCAGTAAGCCGGGACTAGCGGGAGGCGAGCAGTACTTC. Its translation is CASKPGLAGGEQYF. Full variable domain (missing parts from reference TRBV19 and TRBJ2-7): DGGITQSPKYLFRKEGQNVTLSCEQNLNHDAMYWYRQDPGQGLRLIYYSQIVNDFQKGDIAEGYSVSREKKESFPLTVTSAQKNPTAFYLCASKPGLAGGEQYFGPGTRLTVT.

The chain combines TRBV28 with TRBJ2-1, with D unresolved. The CDR3 has 16 residues. Trimming took 1 base from V and 4 from J, leaving 14 bases between them. Germline CDR1 and CDR2: MDHEN and SYDVKM. CDR3 coding DNA: TGTGCCAGCAGTTTATCTGTGTACACTCTTTACAATGAGCAGTTCTTC. Residues: CASSLSVYTLYNEQFF.

This chain joins TRBV5-1 and TRBJ1-1; 7 nucleotides line up with TRBD1. J was trimmed by 7 bases and V by 2 bases; bases with no gene match: 11. The CDR3 loop spans 15 amino acids. Germline values: CDR1 SGHRS, CDR2 YFSETQ. In nucleotides, the CDR3 is TGCGCCAGCAGCTTTCGACAGGGACCCGGGATTGAAGCTTTCTTT. It encodes CASSFRQGPGIEAFF.